This is a list of T cell receptor beta chains from one sample in a study of T cell repertoires in cytomegalovirus infection. In TCRdb, the reads were re-called with MiXCR into one record per CDR3 protein. The profile covers about 920,000 distinct CDR3 sequences, with around 30% appearing a single time and more than 13% taken by the ten largest. These receptors have no known antigen. Sequencing used cultured CD8+ T cells from PBMCs, obtained from culture after CMV antigen stimulation. The receptors here all came from a human donor in good health (CMV status not recorded). Some clones in this sample may be carry-over from other donors' samples. The CDR3 runs from the conserved cysteine through the conserved F or W. The order of the fields is J gene, clone size, V gene, D gene, CDR3 DNA, CDR3 protein. A D gene is named only where the DNA matches it firmly. A row's size may be missing; if present it is once, few, many or a size class.

J: TRBJ2-1; size: .; V: TRBV7-9; D: .; DNA: TGTGCCAGCAGCTTAGCGGGCCGGGACCCCTACAATGAGCAGTTCTTC; CDR3: CASSLAGRDPYNEQFF
J: TRBJ1-5; size: many; V: TRBV7-6; D: .; DNA: TGTGCCAGCAGCCCAGAGAGGAGCAATCAGCCCCAGCATTTT; CDR3: CASSPERSNQPQHF
J: TRBJ2-5; size: .; V: TRBV7-1; D: TRBD2; DNA: TGTGCCAGCAGCTCAGTAATACTAGCGTTCCAAGAGACCCAGTACTTC; CDR3: CASSSVILAFQETQYF
J: TRBJ2-7; size: few; V: TRBV20-1; D: .; DNA: TGCAGTGCTAGGGGATCGGGGGCAGCCTACGAGCAGTACTTC; CDR3: CSARGSGAAYEQYF
J: TRBJ2-3; size: .; V: TRBV14; D: TRBD2; DNA: TGTGCCAGCAGCCGGACTAGCGGGGGCCCCCCGGATACGCAGTATTTT; CDR3: CASSRTSGGPPDTQYF
J: TRBJ1-5; size: .; V: TRBV6-1; D: .; DNA: TGTGCCAGCAGTTCCCACCCCGGGAATAGCAATCAGCCCCAGCATTTT; CDR3: CASSSHPGNSNQPQHF
J: TRBJ1-4; size: few; V: TRBV12-5; D: .; DNA: TGTGCTAGTGGTTTCCGAGGGGGGGGACATGCAACTAATGAAAAACTGTTTTTT; CDR3: CASGFRGGGHATNEKLFF
J: TRBJ2-7; size: many; V: TRBV7-9; D: TRBD2; DNA: TGTGCCAGCAGCCCTAGCGGGGGGGCCAGAGGCGAGCAGTACTTC; CDR3: CASSPSGGARGEQYF
J: TRBJ2-3; size: few; V: TRBV19; D: .; DNA: TGTGCCAGCCGCTGGACAGTACTCGGCACAGATACGCAGTATTTT; CDR3: CASRWTVLGTDTQYF
J: TRBJ1-2; size: few; V: TRBV6-1; D: .; DNA: TGTGCCAGCAGTGGCGTCAGGGAGGCAACTAACTATGGCTACACCTTC; CDR3: CASSGVREATNYGYTF
J: TRBJ2-3; size: .; V: TRBV4-1; D: .; DNA: TGCGCCAGCAGAGCCTCAGGGACGGCCAGCACAGATACGCAGTATTTT; CDR3: CASRASGTASTDTQYF
J: TRBJ1-2; size: .; V: TRBV6-5; D: .; DNA: TGTGCCAGCAGTTATTTAGGGGATCCGCTAGAAGGCTACACCTTC; CDR3: CASSYLGDPLEGYTF
J: TRBJ1-5; size: .; V: TRBV10-2; D: .; DNA: TGCGCCAGCAGTGAGTTCCATCCAGGCAATCAGCCCCAGCATTTT; CDR3: CASSEFHPGNQPQHF
J: TRBJ1-4; size: .; V: TRBV28; D: TRBD1; DNA: TGTGCCAGCAGTGGGACAGGGGGTGGTGAAAAACTGTTTTTT; CDR3: CASSGTGGGEKLFF
J: TRBJ1-2; size: few; V: TRBV15; D: .; DNA: TGTGCCACCAGCAGAGTTAGGGGGGCGACTAACTATGGCTACACCTTC; CDR3: CATSRVRGATNYGYTF
J: TRBJ2-2; size: few; V: TRBV6-4; D: .; DNA: TGTGCCAGCAGTAAAAGTTACACCGGGGAGCTGTTTTTT; CDR3: CASSKSYTGELFF
J: TRBJ2-2; size: few; V: TRBV25-1; D: .; DNA: TGTGCCAGCAGGGTGGGGCAACTGGGCGGGGAGCTGTTTTTT; CDR3: CASRVGQLGGELFF
J: TRBJ1-1; size: .; V: TRBV11-2; D: .; DNA: TGTGCCAGCAGCCCACGGTGGGCAGGGGTGAGCACTGAAGCTTTCTTT; CDR3: CASSPRWAGVSTEAFF
J: TRBJ2-7; size: .; V: TRBV10-3; D: .; DNA: TGTGCCACCCATCAGGGGACCCAGCAGTACTTC; CDR3: CATHQGTQQYF
J: TRBJ2-5; size: many; V: TRBV12-3/TRBV12-4; D: .; DNA: TGTGCCAGCAGTTTATCGCAGGGTAGAGAAAAGACCCAGTACTTC; CDR3: CASSLSQGREKTQYF
J: TRBJ2-1; size: .; V: TRBV5-6; D: .; DNA: TGTGCCAGCAGCTTGAATGACAGGAAGCAGTTCTTC; CDR3: CASSLNDRKQFF
J: TRBJ2-1; size: many; V: TRBV7-6; D: TRBD1; DNA: TGTGCCAGCAGCTTCGAGGCAGGGGGAAAAAATGAGCAGTTCTTC; CDR3: CASSFEAGGKNEQFF
J: TRBJ2-5; size: .; V: TRBV7-2; D: .; DNA: TGTGCCAGCAGCTTAGGGTGGGGGGCAGAGACCCAGCACTTC; CDR3: CASSLGWGAETQHF
J: TRBJ2-7; size: .; V: TRBV28; D: .; DNA: TGTGCCAGCAGTTGTACCCTAACCCTGGACACTCCCTACGAGCAGTACTTC; CDR3: CASSCTLTLDTPYEQYF
J: TRBJ1-1; size: few; V: TRBV7-6; D: .; DNA: TGTGCCAGCAGCTTTAACGTAGGCACTGAAGCTTTCTTT; CDR3: CASSFNVGTEAFF
J: TRBJ1-3; size: .; V: TRBV7-6; D: .; DNA: TGTGCCAGCAGCCCAGGGCTAGGGATCTCTGGAAACACCATATATTTT; CDR3: CASSPGLGISGNTIYF
J: TRBJ1-1; size: .; V: TRBV6-5; D: TRBD1; DNA: TGTACCAGCAGTTACTCGACCAGGGGGCTCGGCACTGAAGCTTTCTTT; CDR3: CTSSYSTRGLGTEAFF
J: TRBJ2-1; size: .; V: TRBV6-5; D: .; DNA: TGTGCCAGCAGTTACTCGGCTCTTACCCTTTCCTACAATGAGCAGTTCTTC; CDR3: CASSYSALTLSYNEQFF
J: TRBJ2-1; size: .; V: TRBV12-3/TRBV12-4; D: TRBD2; DNA: TGTGCCAGCAGTTTAGGGGGGGGTGGGCAGCAGTTCTTC; CDR3: CASSLGGGGQQFF
J: TRBJ2-1; size: .; V: TRBV7-9; D: TRBD2; DNA: TGTGCCAGCAGCAGTCGGGGGGGGGGCTCCTACAATGAGCAGTTCTTC; CDR3: CASSSRGGGSYNEQFF